This T cell receptor (beta chain) was identified in a study of T cells in Graves' hyperthyroidism and ophthalmopathy. Overall study findings and caveats: Blood also showed most of the thyroid clonotypes that were expanded above 0.001. A median 6.5 months before onset, the model predicted ophthalmopathy. Using 13 V-J features, a model discriminated ophthalmopathy from stable hyperthyroidism.

Germline CDR1 and CDR2: SQVTM and ANQGSEA. J was trimmed by 4 bases and V by 6 bases; bases with no gene match: 6. The CDR3 is 14 residues long. As for this clonotype: The target antigen is unknown.

TCR beta CDR3 regions were amplified from RNA transcripts. A set of HTBI primers served as the primers for a first-round RT-PCR of the TCR CDR3. TCRdb ran MiXCR on the multiplex PCR reads and lists one entry per CDR3 protein. The table has 550,000 to 700,000 distinct CDR3 sequences, more than 45% seen once. The sequencing sample was made of peripheral blood or thyroid tissue (not recorded which). The receptor was isolated from an adult woman with Graves' disease, either hyperthyroidism or ophthalmopathy (not recorded which). The genes are TRBV29-1 and TRBJ2-7; the match to TRBD2 covers 13 bases. The CDR3 bases are TGCAGCGTGGCAGGACTAGCGGGGGCTTACGAGCAGTACTTC. This gives the protein CSVAGLAGAYEQYF.